Presented here are 7 T cell receptor beta chains from one specimen sequenced in a study of identical twins. TCRdb redid the calling of the 5' RACE reads with MiXCR, one entry per CDR3 protein. The sample includes approximately 260,000 distinct CDR3 sequences, about 8.3% of them seen just once. The same sample was also studied in work on yellow fever vaccine responses in identical twins.

Material: CD8+ T cells sorted from blood. The source is a woman between 18 and 29 years old in good health.

This clonotype was counted only a few times. The chain has TRBV28 and TRBJ2-1; D is unresolved. The germline V and J ends were trimmed by 5 bases and 0 bases, with 8 bases remaining between them. Germline CDR1 reads MDHEN; CDR2 reads SYDVKM. The CDR3 has 14 residues. The CDR3 loop is CASSPRASYNEQFF. CDR3 DNA sequence: TGTGCCAGCAGTCCCCGCGCCTCCTACAATGAGCAGTTCTTC. Full variable domain (outside the CDR3, taken from reference TRBV28 and TRBJ2-1): DVKVTQSSRYLVKRTGEKVFLECVQDMDHENMFWYRQDPGLGLRLIYFSYDVKMKEKGDIPEGYSVSREKKERFSLILESASTNQTSMYLCASSPRASYNEQFFGPGTRLTVL.

This clonotype has ten or more counts. The V gene is TRBV15, the J gene TRBJ1-1, with D maybe TRBD1 (5 bases). This CDR3 comprises 13 residues. CDR1 and CDR2 (germline): LNHNV, YYDKDF (reference sequence). V was pared by 5 bases and J by 6 bases, with 13 bases between. CDR3 nucleotide sequence: TGTGCCACCAGCGACGGGACGACGGCTGAAGCTTTCTTT. Its protein is CATSDGTTAEAFF.

The rearrangement joins TRBV4-3 to TRBJ1-1; D perhaps matches TRBD1 (5 bases). This CDR3 has 15 amino acids. CDR1 and CDR2 (germline): LGHNA, YSLEER. V lost 0 bases and J 1 base, leaving 9 bases between the germline ends. The CDR3 is CASSQDGTGNTEAFF. Written as DNA, the CDR3 is TGCGCCAGCAGCCAAGATGGGACTGGGAACACTGAAGCTTTCTTT.

The chain is built from TRBV6-2 or TRBV6-3 and TRBJ2-3, with 14 bases fitting TRBD2. Trimming removed 6 bases from V and 0 bases from J; junction bases left unmatched: 2. The CDR3 runs to 16 residues. The germline V gene encodes CDR1 MNHEY and CDR2 SVGEGT. Written as DNA, the CDR3 is TGTGCCAGCAGGGGGACTAGCGGGGGTAGCACAGATACGCAGTATTTT. Encoded protein: CASRGTSGGSTDTQYF.

The rearrangement uses TRBV29-1 and TRBJ2-1, with 8 bases identical to TRBD1. The CDR3 runs to 14 residues. Per the germline V gene, CDR1 is SQVTM and CDR2 is ANQGSEA. The CDR3 sequence: CTSRGTGFYNEQFF. The CDR3 DNA is TGCACCTCCCGGGGGACAGGTTTCTACAATGAGCAGTTCTTC.

This clonotype was counted a few times. V gene TRBV28 combines with J gene TRBJ2-5, with 9 bases matching TRBD1. Trimming at V came to 4 bases and at J to 1 base, leaving 4 bases not matched to a gene. The CDR3 covers 15 residues. The germline CDR1 and CDR2 sequences are MDHEN and SYDVKM. CDR3: CASSSGTGIQETQYF. CDR3 nucleotide sequence: TGTGCCAGCAGTTCAGGGACAGGGATCCAAGAGACCCAGTACTTC.

CDR3 coding DNA: TGCGCCAGCACTCCAGATAGCACAGATACGCAGTATTTT. Its protein is CASTPDSTDTQYF. The genes are TRBV5-1 and TRBJ2-3; no clear D gene. Germline V lookup: CDR1 SGHRS, CDR2 YFSETQ. The germline V and J ends were trimmed by 6 bases and 0 bases, with 8 bases remaining between them. This CDR3 contains 13 residues.